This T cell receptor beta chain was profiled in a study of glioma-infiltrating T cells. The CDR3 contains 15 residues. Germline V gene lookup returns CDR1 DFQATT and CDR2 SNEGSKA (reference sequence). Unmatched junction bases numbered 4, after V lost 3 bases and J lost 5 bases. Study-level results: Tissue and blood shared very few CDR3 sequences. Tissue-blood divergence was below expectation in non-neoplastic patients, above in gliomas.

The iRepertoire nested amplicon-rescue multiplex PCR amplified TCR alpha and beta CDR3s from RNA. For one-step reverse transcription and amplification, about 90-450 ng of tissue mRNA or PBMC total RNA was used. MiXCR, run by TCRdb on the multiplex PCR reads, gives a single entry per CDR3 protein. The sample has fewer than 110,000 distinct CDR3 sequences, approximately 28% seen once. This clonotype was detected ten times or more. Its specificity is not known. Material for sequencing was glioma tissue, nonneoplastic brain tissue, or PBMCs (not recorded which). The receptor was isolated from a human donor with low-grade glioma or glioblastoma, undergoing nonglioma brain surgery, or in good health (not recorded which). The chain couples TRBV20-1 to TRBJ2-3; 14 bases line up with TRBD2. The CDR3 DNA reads TGCAGTGCTAGGACTAGCGGGGGGGCTCAAGATACGCAGTATTTT. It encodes CSARTSGGAQDTQYF.